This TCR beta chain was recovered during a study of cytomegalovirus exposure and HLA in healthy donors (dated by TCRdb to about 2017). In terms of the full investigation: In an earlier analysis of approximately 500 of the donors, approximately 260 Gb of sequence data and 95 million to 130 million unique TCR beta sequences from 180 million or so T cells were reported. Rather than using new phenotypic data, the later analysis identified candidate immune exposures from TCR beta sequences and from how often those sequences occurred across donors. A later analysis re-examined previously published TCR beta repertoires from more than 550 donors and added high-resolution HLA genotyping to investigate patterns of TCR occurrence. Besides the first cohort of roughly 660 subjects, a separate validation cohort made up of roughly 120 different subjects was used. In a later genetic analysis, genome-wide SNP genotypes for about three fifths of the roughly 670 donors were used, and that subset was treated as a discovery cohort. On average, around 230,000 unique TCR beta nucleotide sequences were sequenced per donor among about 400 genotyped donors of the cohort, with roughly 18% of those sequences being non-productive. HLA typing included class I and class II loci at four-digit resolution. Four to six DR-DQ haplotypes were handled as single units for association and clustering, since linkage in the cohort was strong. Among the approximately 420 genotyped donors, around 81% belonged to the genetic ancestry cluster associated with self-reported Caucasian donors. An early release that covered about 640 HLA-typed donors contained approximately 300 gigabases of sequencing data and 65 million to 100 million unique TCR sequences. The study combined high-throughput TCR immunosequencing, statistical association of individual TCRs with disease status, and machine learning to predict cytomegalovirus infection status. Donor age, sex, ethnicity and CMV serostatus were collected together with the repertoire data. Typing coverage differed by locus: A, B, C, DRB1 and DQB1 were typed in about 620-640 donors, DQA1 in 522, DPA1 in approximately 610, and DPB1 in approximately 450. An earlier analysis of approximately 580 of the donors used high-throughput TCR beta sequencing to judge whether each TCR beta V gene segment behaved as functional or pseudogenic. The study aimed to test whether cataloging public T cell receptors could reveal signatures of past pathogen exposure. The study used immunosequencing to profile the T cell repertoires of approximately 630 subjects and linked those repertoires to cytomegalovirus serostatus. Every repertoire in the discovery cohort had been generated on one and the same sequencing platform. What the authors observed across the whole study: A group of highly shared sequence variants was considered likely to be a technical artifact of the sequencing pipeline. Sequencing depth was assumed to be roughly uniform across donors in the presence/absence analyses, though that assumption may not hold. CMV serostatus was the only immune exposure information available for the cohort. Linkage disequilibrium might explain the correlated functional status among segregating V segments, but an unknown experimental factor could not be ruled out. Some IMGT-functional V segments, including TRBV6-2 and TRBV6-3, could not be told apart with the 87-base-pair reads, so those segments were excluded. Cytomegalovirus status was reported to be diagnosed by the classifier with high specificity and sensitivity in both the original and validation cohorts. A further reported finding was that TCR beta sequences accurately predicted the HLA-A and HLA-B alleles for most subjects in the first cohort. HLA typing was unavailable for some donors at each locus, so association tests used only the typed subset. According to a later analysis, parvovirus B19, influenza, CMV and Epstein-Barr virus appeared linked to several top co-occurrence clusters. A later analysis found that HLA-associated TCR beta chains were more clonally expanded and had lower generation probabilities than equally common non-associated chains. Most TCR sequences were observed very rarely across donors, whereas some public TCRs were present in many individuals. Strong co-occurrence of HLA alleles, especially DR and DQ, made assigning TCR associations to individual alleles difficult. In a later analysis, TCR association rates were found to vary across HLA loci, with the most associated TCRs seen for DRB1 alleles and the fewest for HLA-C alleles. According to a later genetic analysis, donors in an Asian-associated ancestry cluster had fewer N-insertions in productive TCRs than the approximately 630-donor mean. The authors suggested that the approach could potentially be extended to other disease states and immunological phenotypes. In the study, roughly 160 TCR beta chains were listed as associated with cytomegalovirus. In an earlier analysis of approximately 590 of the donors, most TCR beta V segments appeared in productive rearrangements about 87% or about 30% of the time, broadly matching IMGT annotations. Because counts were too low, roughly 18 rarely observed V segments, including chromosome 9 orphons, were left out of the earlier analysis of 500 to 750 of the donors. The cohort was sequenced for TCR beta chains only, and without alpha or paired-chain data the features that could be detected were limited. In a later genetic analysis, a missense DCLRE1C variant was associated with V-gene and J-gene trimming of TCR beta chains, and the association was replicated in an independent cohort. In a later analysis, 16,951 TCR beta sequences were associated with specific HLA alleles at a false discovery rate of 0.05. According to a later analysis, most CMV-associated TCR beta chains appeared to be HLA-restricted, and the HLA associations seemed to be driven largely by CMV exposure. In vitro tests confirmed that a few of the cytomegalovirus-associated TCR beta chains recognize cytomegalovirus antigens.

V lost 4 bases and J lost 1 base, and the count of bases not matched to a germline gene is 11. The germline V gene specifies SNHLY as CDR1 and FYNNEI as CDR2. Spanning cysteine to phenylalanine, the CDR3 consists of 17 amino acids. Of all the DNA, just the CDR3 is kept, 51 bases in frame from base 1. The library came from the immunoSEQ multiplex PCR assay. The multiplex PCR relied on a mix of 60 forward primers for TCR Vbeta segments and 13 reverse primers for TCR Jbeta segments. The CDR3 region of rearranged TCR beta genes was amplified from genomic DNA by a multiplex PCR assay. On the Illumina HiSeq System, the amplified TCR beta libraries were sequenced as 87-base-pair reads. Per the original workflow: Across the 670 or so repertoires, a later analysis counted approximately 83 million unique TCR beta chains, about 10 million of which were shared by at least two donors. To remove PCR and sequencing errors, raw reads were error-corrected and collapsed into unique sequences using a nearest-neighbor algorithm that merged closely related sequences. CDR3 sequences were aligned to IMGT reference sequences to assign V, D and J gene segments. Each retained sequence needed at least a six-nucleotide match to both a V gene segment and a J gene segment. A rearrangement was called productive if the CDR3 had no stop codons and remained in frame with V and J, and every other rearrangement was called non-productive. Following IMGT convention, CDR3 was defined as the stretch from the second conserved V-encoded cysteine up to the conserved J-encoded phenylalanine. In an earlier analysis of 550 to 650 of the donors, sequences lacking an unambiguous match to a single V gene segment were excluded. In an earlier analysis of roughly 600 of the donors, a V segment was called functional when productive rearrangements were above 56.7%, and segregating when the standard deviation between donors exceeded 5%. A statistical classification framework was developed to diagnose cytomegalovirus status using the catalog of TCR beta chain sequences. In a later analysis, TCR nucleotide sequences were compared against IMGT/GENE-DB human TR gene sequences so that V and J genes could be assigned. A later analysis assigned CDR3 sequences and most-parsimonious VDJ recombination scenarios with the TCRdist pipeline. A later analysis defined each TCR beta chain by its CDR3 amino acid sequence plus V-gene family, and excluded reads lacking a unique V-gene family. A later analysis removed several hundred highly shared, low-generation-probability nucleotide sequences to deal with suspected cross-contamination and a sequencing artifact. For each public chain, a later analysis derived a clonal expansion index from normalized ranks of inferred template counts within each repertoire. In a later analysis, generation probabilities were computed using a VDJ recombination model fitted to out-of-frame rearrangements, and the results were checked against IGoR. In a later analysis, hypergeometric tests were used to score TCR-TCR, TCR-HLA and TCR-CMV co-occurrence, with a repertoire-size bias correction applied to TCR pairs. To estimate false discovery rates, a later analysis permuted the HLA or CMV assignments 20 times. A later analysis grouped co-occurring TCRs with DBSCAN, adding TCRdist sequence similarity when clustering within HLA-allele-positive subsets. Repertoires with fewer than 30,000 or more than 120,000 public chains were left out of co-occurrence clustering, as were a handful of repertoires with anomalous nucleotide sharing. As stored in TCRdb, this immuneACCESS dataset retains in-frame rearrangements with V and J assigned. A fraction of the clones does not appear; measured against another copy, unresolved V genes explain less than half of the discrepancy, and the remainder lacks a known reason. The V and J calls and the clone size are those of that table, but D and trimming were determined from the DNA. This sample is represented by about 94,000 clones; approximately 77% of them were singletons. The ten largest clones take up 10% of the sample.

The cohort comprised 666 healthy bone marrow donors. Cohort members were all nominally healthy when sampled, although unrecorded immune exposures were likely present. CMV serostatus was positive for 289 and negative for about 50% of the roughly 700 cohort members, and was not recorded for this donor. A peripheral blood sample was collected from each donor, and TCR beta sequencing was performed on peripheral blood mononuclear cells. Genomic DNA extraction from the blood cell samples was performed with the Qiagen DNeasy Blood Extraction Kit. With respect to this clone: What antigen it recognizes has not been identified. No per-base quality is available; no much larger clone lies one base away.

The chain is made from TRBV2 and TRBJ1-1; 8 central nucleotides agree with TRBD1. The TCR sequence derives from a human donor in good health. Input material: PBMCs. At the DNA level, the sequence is TGTGCCAGCAGTGGACCTTCCGACAGGGGAGGGAACACTGAAGCTTTCTTT. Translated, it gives CASSGPSDRGGNTEAFF.